The entry below describes one TCR beta chain. Its specific antigen is unknown. A read error may account for a junction end that differs from germline. In total, about 650 healthy bone marrow donors made up the cohort. At the time of sampling, every cohort member was nominally healthy, though immune exposures that went unrecorded were likely present. The donor tested CMV seronegative, placing the donor among the 350 to 400 seronegative members of the cohort. Every donor gave a peripheral blood sample, and the peripheral blood mononuclear cells from that sample were used for TCR beta sequencing. The Qiagen DNeasy Blood Extraction Kit was used to extract genomic DNA from the blood cell samples. Libraries were constructed by the immunoSEQ multiplex PCR assay. For the multiplex PCR, a mixture combining 60 forward primers for TCR Vbeta segments and 13 reverse primers for TCR Jbeta segments was used. The CDR3 region of rearranged TCR beta genes was amplified from genomic DNA by a multiplex PCR assay. On the Illumina HiSeq System, the amplified TCR beta libraries were sequenced as 87-base-pair reads. Turning to the authors' computational methods: A later analysis counted about 80 million unique TCR beta chains across the 650 to 800 repertoires, and some 11 million of these chains were shared by at least two donors. A nearest-neighbor algorithm error-corrected the raw reads and collapsed the reads into unique sequences, merging closely related sequences to remove PCR and sequencing errors. Alignment of CDR3 sequences to IMGT reference sequences was used to assign V, D and J gene segments. For a sequence to be retained, a match of at least six nucleotides was required to both a V gene segment and a J gene segment. Rearrangements were classified as productive when the CDR3 lacked stop codons and remained in frame with V and J, and all other rearrangements were classified as non-productive. Following IMGT convention, CDR3 was defined as the stretch from the second conserved V-encoded cysteine to the conserved J-encoded phenylalanine. The earlier analysis of 500 to 600 of the donors excluded sequences that lacked an unambiguous match to a single V gene segment. In an earlier analysis of 587 of the donors, V segments were called functional above 56.7% productive rearrangements and were called segregating when the between-donor standard deviation exceeded 5%. A statistical classification framework was developed to diagnose cytomegalovirus status using the catalog of TCR beta chain sequences. In a later analysis, V and J genes were assigned by comparing TCR nucleotide sequences against IMGT/GENE-DB human TR gene sequences. The TCRdist pipeline was used in a later analysis to assign CDR3 sequences and most-parsimonious VDJ recombination scenarios. A later analysis defined each TCR beta chain by its CDR3 amino acid sequence plus V-gene family, and excluded reads lacking a unique V-gene family. As a way to deal with suspected cross-contamination and a sequencing artifact, a later analysis dropped under 600 nucleotide sequences that were highly shared and had low generation probability. A later analysis calculated a clonal expansion index for each public chain from normalized within-repertoire ranks of inferred template counts. A later analysis computed generation probabilities with a VDJ recombination model fitted to out-of-frame rearrangements, and checked the results against IGoR. Hypergeometric tests were used in a later analysis to score TCR-TCR, TCR-HLA and TCR-CMV co-occurrence, with a repertoire-size bias correction applied to the TCR pairs. A later analysis estimated false discovery rates by permuting HLA or CMV assignments 20 times. In a later analysis, co-occurring TCRs were grouped using DBSCAN, with TCRdist sequence similarity added in when clustering inside HLA-allele-positive subsets. For co-occurrence clustering, repertoires with fewer than 30,000 or more than 120,000 public chains were excluded, along with five repertoires with anomalous nucleotide sharing. This is the immuneACCESS table as TCRdb keeps it, with only in-frame sequences that have V and J called. A part of the clones is gone; compared with another copy, unresolved V genes explain less than half, and the rest is unexplained. Clone size and V and J calls were adopted from that table, with D and trimming inferred from the DNA. In this sample the table shows around 140,000 clones, roughly 80% of which occur a single time. The top ten hold less than 3.5% of the sample.

This sample is part of a study of cytomegalovirus exposure and HLA in healthy donors (dated by TCRdb to about 2017). About the study as a whole: In an earlier analysis of several hundred of the donors, 250 to 350 Gb of sequence data and 90 million to 120 million unique TCR beta sequences from 180 million or so T cells were reported. A separate validation cohort of roughly 110 different subjects was used in addition to the roughly 700-subject first cohort. Approximately 300 gigabases of sequencing data and roughly 80 million unique TCR sequences made up an early release that covered nearly 650 HLA-typed donors. Among about 370 genotyped donors of the cohort, an average of approximately 240,000 unique TCR beta nucleotide sequences was sequenced per donor, of which about 19% were non-productive. Of the 350 to 400 genotyped donors, approximately 80% fell in the genetic ancestry cluster associated with self-reported Caucasian donors. An earlier analysis of around 580 of the donors used high-throughput TCR beta sequencing to judge whether each TCR beta V gene segment behaved as functional or pseudogenic. All discovery cohort repertoires had been generated on a single sequencing platform. Four to six DR-DQ haplotypes were handled as single units for association and clustering, since linkage in the cohort was strong. To predict cytomegalovirus infection status, the study combined high-throughput TCR immunosequencing, statistical association of individual TCRs with disease status, and machine learning. The number of donors typed differed by locus, with roughly 629-640 for A, B, C, DRB1 and DQB1, about 500 for DQA1, 600 to 610 for DPA1, and around 460 for DPB1. The aim of the study was to test whether cataloging public T cell receptors could identify signatures of past pathogen exposure. HLA typing covered class I and class II loci at four-digit resolution. A later analysis re-examined previously published TCR beta repertoires from roughly 650 donors and added high-resolution HLA genotyping to investigate patterns of TCR occurrence. A later genetic analysis took genome-wide SNP genotypes for about 65% of the 666 donors and used that subset as a discovery cohort. Donor age, sex, ethnicity and CMV serostatus were compiled together with the repertoire data. The T cell repertoires of some 670 subjects were profiled by immunosequencing and related to cytomegalovirus serostatus. Rather than drawing on any new phenotypic data, the later analysis identified candidate immune exposures from TCR beta sequences and the way those sequences occurred across donors.

The CDR3, cysteine through phenylalanine, is 10 amino acids long. The sequence is cut down to CDR3 DNA, 30 bases in frame from base 1. CDR1 and CDR2, looked up from the germline V gene (reference sequence), are SEHNR and FQNEAQ. What the authors observed across the whole study: Three of the identified cytomegalovirus-associated TCR beta chains were confirmed in vitro to be specific for cytomegalovirus antigens. A cluster of highly shared sequence variants was judged likely to represent a technical artifact of the sequencing pipeline. Strong co-occurrence of HLA alleles, especially DR and DQ, made assigning TCR associations to individual alleles difficult. A further reported finding was that TCR beta sequences accurately predicted the HLA-A and HLA-B alleles for most subjects in the first cohort. A total of fewer than 200 TCR beta chains were listed by the study as associated with cytomegalovirus. Most TCR sequences were observed very rarely across donors, whereas some public TCRs were present in many individuals. The classifier was reported to diagnose cytomegalovirus status with high specificity and sensitivity in both the original and validation cohorts. At a false discovery rate of 0.05, a later analysis linked approximately 18,000 TCR beta sequences to specific HLA alleles. According to a later analysis, TCR association rates differed among HLA loci, with DRB1 alleles showing the most associated TCRs and HLA-C alleles showing the fewest. Because HLA typing was unavailable for some donors at each locus, only the typed subset was used in association tests. According to a later analysis, most CMV-associated TCR beta chains appeared to be HLA-restricted, and the HLA associations seemed to be driven largely by CMV exposure. Compared with the roughly 600-donor mean, donors in an Asian-associated ancestry cluster had fewer N-insertions in productive TCRs, according to a later genetic analysis. Some IMGT-functional V segments, including TRBV6-2 and TRBV6-3, could not be told apart with the 87-base-pair reads, so those segments were excluded. In a later analysis, HLA-associated TCR beta chains showed more clonal expansion and lower generation probabilities than non-associated chains that were equally common. Several of the top co-occurrence clusters appeared to be linked to parvovirus B19, influenza, CMV and Epstein-Barr virus, according to a later analysis. In a later genetic analysis, a missense DCLRE1C variant was associated with V-gene and J-gene trimming of TCR beta chains, and the association was replicated in an independent cohort. Sequencing depth was assumed to be roughly uniform across donors in the presence/absence analyses, though that assumption may not hold. Because counts were too low, some 17 rarely observed V segments, including chromosome 9 orphons, were excluded from the earlier analysis of some 540 of the donors. Only TCR beta chains were sequenced in this cohort, and the absence of alpha or paired-chain data limited detectable features. For the cohort, immune exposure information was limited to CMV serostatus. An earlier analysis of some 560 of the donors showed that most TCR beta V segments appeared in productive rearrangements either about 87% or about 30% of the time, which broadly matched IMGT annotations. It was suggested by the authors that the approach could potentially be generalized to other disease states and immunological phenotypes. Correlated functional status among segregating V segments might reflect linkage disequilibrium, but an unknown experimental factor could not be ruled out.

Source material: PBMCs. The TCR sequence derives from a woman aged 30 to 39 in good health and CMV-seronegative. Recombination linked TRBV7-9 to TRBJ1-2; no confident D gene assignment can be made. The CDR3 protein: CSSSLYGYTF. In nucleotides, the sequence is TGTTCCAGCAGCCTCTATGGCTACACCTTC.